One and the same sample provided the 32 T cell receptor beta chains below, sequenced in a study of T cells in Graves' hyperthyroidism and ophthalmopathy. Researchers took RNA transcripts and amplified the TCR beta CDR3 regions from them. The HTBI primer set was used in a first-round RT-PCR of the TCR CDR3. A single record per CDR3 protein comes from TCRdb applying MiXCR to the multiplex PCR reads. The table records hundreds of thousands of distinct CDR3 sequences, about 45% of them present only once. Sequencing input: peripheral blood or thyroid tissue (not recorded which). The source is an adult man with Graves' disease, either hyperthyroidism or ophthalmopathy (not recorded which).

This clonotype was observed a handful of times. V is TRBV20-1 and J is TRBJ1-5; TRBD1 might be the D (6 bases). Germline CDR1 is DFQATT and CDR2 is SNEGSKA (reference sequence). This CDR3 spans 14 amino acids. Trimming took 0 bases from V and 7 from J, leaving 13 bases between them. In DNA, the CDR3 is TGCAGTGCTAGAGATTTCGCAGGGGACCAGCCCCAGCATTTT. It yields the protein CSARDFAGDQPQHF.

This clonotype was recorded at least ten times. The rearrangement joins TRBV3-1 to TRBJ1-1; a possible D gene is TRBD1 (5 bases). Germline CDR1 is LGHDT and CDR2 is YNNKEL (reference sequence). There are 13 residues in the CDR3. V was clipped by 1 base and J by 7 bases, with 10 bases between them. This CDR3 reads CASSQGPGVEAFF. The CDR3 region has the DNA TGTGCCAGCAGCCAAGGTCCGGGGGTTGAAGCTTTCTTT.

J is TRBJ1-6 and V is TRBV9; D ambiguous. V was trimmed by 4 bases and J by 8 bases, leaving 16 bases between them. The CDR3 spans 15 residues. Germline CDR1 SGDLS, CDR2 YYNGEE. The CDR3 here is CASSQRWTVDSPLHF. Written as DNA, the CDR3 is TGTGCCAGCAGCCAAAGGTGGACTGTGGATTCACCCCTCCACTTT.

This clonotype was seen many times. The rearrangement links TRBV7-9 to TRBJ2-2; D remains unclear. Germline-derived CDR1 and CDR2 are SEHNR and FQNEAQ (reference sequence). The CDR3 extends over 13 amino acids. Trimming took 1 base from V and 1 from J, leaving 1 base between them. The CDR3 DNA sequence: TGTGCCAGCAGCTTAGGGAACACCGGGGAGCTGTTTTTT. Translating gives CASSLGNTGELFF.

The chain has TRBV2 and TRBJ2-5, with D hard to call. CDR1 is SNHLY, CDR2 FYNNEI, per germline. The CDR3 covers 12 residues. The ends were cut back, 4 bases at V and 2 bases at J, with 5 bases in the middle. This CDR3 is CASSVEQETQYF. CDR3 coding DNA: TGTGCCAGCAGTGTGGAGCAAGAGACCCAGTACTTC.

Comment on this clonotype: This may stem from a read error, because a much larger clone lies one nucleotide away. Given the absence of the conserved phenylalanine or tryptophan at the CDR3 end, a read error is likely. V and J are TRBV20-1 and TRBJ2-7, with D possibly matching TRBD1 (6 bases). Trimming cost V 0 bases and J 4 bases, with 13 bases left between them. CDR3 length: 14 amino acids. The V gene's germline CDR1 is DFQATT and CDR2 SNEGSKA (reference sequence). CDR3 region: CSARDLRGGYEQYL. CDR3 coding DNA: TGCAGTGCTAGAGATCTCAGGGGTGGATACGAGCAGTACCTC.

The V and J genes are TRBV7-8 and TRBJ2-2, with D perhaps TRBD2 (6 bases). The germline V and J ends were trimmed by 2 bases and 7 bases, with 14 bases remaining between them. CDR3 length: 15 amino acids. Germline CDR1 and CDR2: SGHVS and FQNEAQ. The chain's CDR3 is CASSLYAGSDGELFF. CDR3 sequence (DNA): TGTGCCAGCAGCTTATATGCGGGATCTGACGGGGAGCTGTTTTTT.

The rearrangement uses TRBV14 and TRBJ1-1; weak D call: TRBD1 (6 bases). The CDR3 has 15 amino acids. The germline V and J ends were trimmed by 1 base and 4 bases, with 13 bases remaining between them. Per germline, CDR1 SGHDN and CDR2 FVKESK. The CDR3: CASSQGQVIPTEAFF. Written as DNA, the CDR3 is TGTGCCAGCAGCCAAGGACAGGTTATTCCCACTGAAGCTTTCTTT.

A few counts support this clonotype. DNA of the CDR3: TGTGCCAGCAGTTTATTCCAGGAAAAACTGTTTTTT. Protein: CASSLFQEKLFF. This chain uses TRBV12-3 or TRBV12-4 with TRBJ1-4; the D is unclear. This CDR3 has 12 amino acids. The V and J ends lost 2 bases and 8 bases respectively, with 6 bases between them.

In regard to this clonotype: This CDR3 is missing its conserved last phenylalanine or tryptophan, likely due to a read error. This chain uses TRBV5-6 with TRBJ2-5; perhaps TRBD1 as D (6 bases). The CDR3 length is 14 residues. V gave up 4 bases and J gave up 5 bases, with 15 bases separating them. CDR1 and CDR2 from the germline V gene are SGHDT and YYEEEE. As DNA, the CDR3 is TGTGCCAGCAGCGCACAGGGTGGATTGGAGACCCAGTACCTC. Protein sequence: CASSAQGGLETQYL.

The chain uses TRBV7-2 and TRBJ1-2, with a possible D match to TRBD1 (5 bases). V dropped 2 bases and J dropped 4 bases, with 8 bases sitting between them. The germline gives CDR1 SGHTA, CDR2 FQGNSA. CDR3 length equals 13 residues. CDR3 loop: CASSLKTVYGYTF. The CDR3 coding sequence is TGTGCCAGCAGCTTAAAGACAGTCTATGGCTACACCTTC.

This clonotype was counted only a few times. The chain carries TRBV5-6 and TRBJ1-1; 8 nucleotides line up with TRBD1. The V gene's germline CDR1 is SGHDT and CDR2 YYEEEE. There are 15 residues in the CDR3. V gave up 3 bases and J gave up 3 bases; unmatched junction bases: 7. CDR3 in amino acids: CASSWGTGGHTEAFF. DNA of the CDR3: TGTGCCAGCAGCTGGGGGACAGGCGGTCACACTGAAGCTTTCTTT.

This clonotype was recorded many times. J is TRBJ1-6 and V is TRBV20-1; TRBD1 matches at 8 bases. Germline CDR1 is DFQATT and CDR2 is SNEGSKA (reference sequence). This CDR3 contains 13 residues. After removal of 6 bases from V and 7 bases from J, the junction contained 5 bases not matched to a gene. CDR3 DNA sequence: TGCAGTGCGGGACAGGCCGGGAATTCACCCCTCCACTTT. It yields the protein CSAGQAGNSPLHF.

The chain has TRBV29-1 and TRBJ1-3, with 7 bases aligning to TRBD1. With 7 bases clipped from V and 7 bases from J, the junction kept 7 bases outside the gene matches. This CDR3 region has 12 residues. The germline gives CDR1 SQVTM, CDR2 ANQGSEA. Here the CDR3 DNA reads TGCAGCGGTGGGGGACAGACGAACACCATATATTTT. This sequence encodes CSGGGQTNTIYF.

The chain couples TRBV6-5 to TRBJ1-6; TRBD1 aligns across 8 bases. CDR1 and CDR2 (germline): MNHEY, SVGAGI. The CDR3 contains 16 residues. Trimming took 2 bases from V and 9 from J; bases not matched to a gene: 9. The CDR3 nucleotides read TGTGCCAGCAGTTACCCCGGACAGGGAGGCGGTTCACCCCTCCACTTT. Its translation is CASSYPGQGGGSPLHF.

There are a few counts of this clonotype. The chain links TRBV6-6 to TRBJ1-1; D is perhaps TRBD1 (5 bases). The CDR3 sequence is 13 residues long. V gave up 5 bases and J gave up 5 bases, with 12 bases separating them. Germline assignment: CDR1 MNHNY and CDR2 SVGAGI (reference sequence). CDR3 amino acids: CASSNDGGTEAFF. CDR3 bases: TGTGCCAGCAGTAACGATGGGGGAACTGAAGCTTTCTTT.

The rearrangement uses TRBV5-4 and TRBJ2-7; 7 nucleotides match TRBD1. Losses at the gene ends were 5 bases for V and 2 bases for J; bases not matched to a gene: 7. The CDR3 length is 14 residues. Germline V gene lookup returns CDR1 SGHNT and CDR2 YYREEE (reference sequence). DNA of the CDR3: TGTGCCAGCAGTGAGACAGGGAGAGCCTACGAGCAGTACTTC. Amino acid sequence: CASSETGRAYEQYF.

The rearrangement links TRBV12-3 or TRBV12-4 to TRBJ2-7, with 8 bases lining up with TRBD2. The V gene end was trimmed by 5 bases and the J gene end by 3 bases; junction bases not matched to a gene: 6. The CDR3 has 14 residues. CDR3 sequence reads: CASSPESGSYEQYF. Here the CDR3 DNA reads TGTGCCAGCAGTCCCGAGAGCGGGAGCTACGAGCAGTACTTC.

In this sample, this clonotype turned up many times. The genes are TRBV10-3 and TRBJ2-7, with 13 nucleotides matching TRBD2. CDR1 ENHRY and CDR2 SYGVKD come from the germline V gene. CDR3 size: 14 residues. The ends lost 11 bases at V and 5 bases at J; junction bases unmatched: 9. CDR3 bases: TGTGCCGCAGAGTCCGGGACTAGCGGGAACGAGCAGTACTTC. It specifies CAAESGTSGNEQYF.

The sample holds many counts of this clonotype. This chain links TRBV7-8 with TRBJ2-7; 9 bases align to TRBD1. V shed 6 bases, J shed 7 bases, and the junction held 7 bases outside the gene matches. The CDR3 loop spans 13 amino acids. Looked up from germline, CDR1 is SGHVS and CDR2 is FQNEAQ. The chain's CDR3 is CASSSGQGGEQYF. CDR3 nucleotides: TGTGCCAGCAGTTCGGGACAGGGAGGGGAGCAGTACTTC.

This clonotype was seen more than once but under ten times. The rearrangement links TRBV11-1 to TRBJ2-7; 9 bases line up with TRBD2. The CDR3 loop spans 15 amino acids. V lost 1 base, J lost 2 bases, and 3 bases stayed unmatched. CDR1 is SGHAT and CDR2 is FQDESV in the germline V gene (reference sequence). The CDR3 spells CASSLGVAGAYEQYF. CDR3 nucleotide sequence: TGTGCCAGCAGCTTAGGGGTAGCGGGGGCCTACGAGCAGTACTTC.

About this clonotype: Mismatch with germline at one junction end may stem from a read error. The chain has TRBV7-2 and TRBJ1-4, with 10 bases identical to TRBD1. The germline V gene encodes CDR1 SGHTA and CDR2 FQGNSA. This CDR3 has 17 residues. The CDR3 loop is CASSLAHSGTGVGKLLF. For the CDR3, the DNA is TGTGCCAGCAGCTTAGCACACTCCGGGACAGGGGTTGGAAAACTGCTTTTT.

This chain links TRBV10-3 with TRBJ1-2; 9 nucleotides line up with TRBD1. The V segment lost 4 bases and the J segment 4 bases; nucleotides outside the gene matches: 7. Per the germline V gene, CDR1 is ENHRY and CDR2 is SYGVKD. This CDR3 is 15 amino acids long. The CDR3 spells CAISAAGTGSYGYTF. The CDR3 DNA sequence: TGTGCCATCAGTGCGGCCGGGACAGGGTCCTATGGCTACACCTTC.

The chain couples TRBV5-1 to TRBJ1-2, with no clear D. Germline CDR1 and CDR2: SGHRS and YFSETQ. This CDR3 is built from 14 residues. Trimming cost V 4 bases and J 8 bases, with 18 bases left between them. CDR3 nucleotide sequence: TGCGCCAGCAGCCAACTTACCTCATCTCAGGGCTACACCTTC. Amino acids: CASSQLTSSQGYTF.

The gene calls are TRBV19 and TRBJ2-7; 7 bases match TRBD2. The germline V gene encodes CDR1 LNHDA and CDR2 SQIVND (reference sequence). CDR3 length equals 14 residues. V lost 2 bases, J lost 2 bases, and 3 bases stayed unmatched. CDR3 DNA: TGTGCCAGTAGTATATGGGACTATCCCTACGAGCAGTACTTC. Protein product: CASSIWDYPYEQYF.

At least ten counts were recorded for this clonotype. The J gene is TRBJ2-2, the V gene TRBV10-3; possible D gene TRBD2, 5 bases. From germline, CDR1 is ENHRY and CDR2 SYGVKD. The CDR3 totals 13 residues. V was trimmed by 10 bases and J by 0 bases, leaving 9 bases between them. CDR3 DNA: TGTGCCACCGGACTCCCGAACACCGGGGAGCTGTTTTTT. Protein sequence: CATGLPNTGELFF.

The sample holds a few counts of this clonotype. The rearrangement uses TRBV20-1 and TRBJ2-7; D ambiguous. The CDR3 spans 12 residues. V was trimmed by 6 bases and J by 1 base, leaving 10 bases between them. CDR1 is DFQATT and CDR2 is SNEGSKA in the germline V gene (reference sequence). The CDR3 protein is CSASGRSYEQYF. The CDR3 region has the DNA TGCAGTGCCTCCGGACGGTCCTACGAGCAGTACTTC.

The chain links TRBV7-2 to TRBJ1-1; 9 bases are a match to TRBD1. The length of the CDR3 is 16 residues. The trim removed 9 bases at V and 2 bases at J, leaving 13 bases unmatched. The V gene's germline CDR1 is SGHTA and CDR2 FQGNSA. The CDR3 here is CASSPGTGGFNTEAFF. CDR3 sequence (DNA): TGTGCCAGTAGTCCCGGAACAGGGGGCTTTAACACTGAAGCTTTCTTT.

This clonotype has only a few counts. The chain carries TRBV25-1 and TRBJ2-5; D gene ambiguous. The CDR3 extends over 14 amino acids. Germline CDR1 and CDR2: MGHDK and SYGVNS. Trimming cost V 4 bases and J 0 bases, with 9 bases left between them. The CDR3 DNA is TGTGCCAGCAGTGTCAGCTCGTACCAAGAGACCCAGTACTTC. It is translated as CASSVSSYQETQYF.

V gene TRBV6-5 combines with J gene TRBJ1-5; possible D gene TRBD1, 5 bases. CDR1 MNHEY and CDR2 SVGAGI come from the germline V gene. The CDR3 is 14 amino acids. Trimming shortened V by 5 bases and J by 6 bases, and 14 bases separated the two germline ends. The CDR3 protein is CASSSSEGSQPQHF. In nucleotides, the CDR3 is TGTGCCAGCAGTAGCTCGGAGGGGAGTCAGCCCCAGCATTTT.

This clonotype was seen only a few times. In DNA, the CDR3 is TGTGCCAGCAGCCCTGGTGCCAGGGGAGCGAGCACTGAAGCTTTCTTT. As protein: CASSPGARGASTEAFF. The rearrangement joins TRBV7-9 to TRBJ1-1; a weak D match, TRBD1 (6 bases). The germline V gene has CDR1 SEHNR and CDR2 FQNEAQ (reference sequence). The CDR3 has 16 amino acids. V was clipped by 5 bases and J by 4 bases, with 20 bases between them.

The table lists this clonotype with many counts. The V gene is TRBV2, the J gene TRBJ2-7; D call uncertain. The ends were cut back, 0 bases at V and 6 bases at J, with 12 bases in the middle. The CDR3 covers 14 residues. CDR1 and CDR2 from the germline V gene are SNHLY and FYNNEI. Here the CDR3 DNA reads TGTGCCAGCAGTGAAGCGCGGTTAACTCCCGAGCAGTACTTC. Amino acids: CASSEARLTPEQYF.